Here is one T cell receptor (beta chain) with its context. Antigen specificity is unknown. V lost 5 bases, J lost 0 bases, and 14 bases lay in between. The CDR3 runs 15 residues. Per germline, CDR1 SGHTA and CDR2 FQGNSA. Since all of the isolated RNA was reverse transcribed, expressed TCRB transcripts were what got sequenced. Repertoires were generated with immunoSEQ multiplex PCR, while TCRdb's copy carries only in-frame clones and drops some. Seen here are around 250,000 clones, less than 15% observed once, and the top ten hold more than 0.025%. Sorting with CD45RO/CCR7/CD25/CD127/CD95/CD27 yielded naive, central memory, regulatory and stem-like memory CD4+ cells. This record belongs to a study of beta chain features in type 1 diabetes. Study results and limitations: In comparison with healthy donors, patients had naive, central memory and Treg TCRB repertoires that appeared more similar.

The sample comprised naive CD4+ T cells from blood. This TCR derives from a woman in her forties in good health. The V gene is TRBV7-2, the J gene TRBJ2-7, with D possibly matching TRBD2 (5 bases). The DNA for the CDR3 is TGTGCCAGCAGCAGAGGGATAGGCTACTCCTACGAGCAGTACTTC. Amino acids: CASSRGIGYSYEQYF. Combining the CDR3 with reference TRBV7-2 and TRBJ2-7 gives the whole variable domain GAGVSQSPSNKVTEKGKDVELRCDPISGHTALYWYRQSLGQGLEFLIYFQGNSAPDKSGLPSDRFSAERTGGSVSTLTIQRTQQEDSAVYLCASSRGIGYSYEQYFGPGTRLTVT.